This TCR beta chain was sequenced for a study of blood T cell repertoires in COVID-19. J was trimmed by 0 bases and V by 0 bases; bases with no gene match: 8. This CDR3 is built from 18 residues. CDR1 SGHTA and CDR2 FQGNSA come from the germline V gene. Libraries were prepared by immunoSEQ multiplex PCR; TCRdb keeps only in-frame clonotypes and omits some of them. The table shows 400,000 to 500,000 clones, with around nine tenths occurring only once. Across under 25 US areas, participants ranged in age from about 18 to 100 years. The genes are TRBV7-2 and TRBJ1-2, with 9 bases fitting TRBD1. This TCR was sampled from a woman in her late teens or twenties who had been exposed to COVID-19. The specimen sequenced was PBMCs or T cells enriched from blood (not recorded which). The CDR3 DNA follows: TGTGCCAGCAGCTTAGCTCGCTGGACAGGGGATACTAACTATGGCTACACCTTC. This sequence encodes CASSLARWTGDTNYGYTF.